This T cell receptor (beta chain) was sequenced for a study of regulatory T cells in long-lasting Graves disease. Points from the study as a whole: Thyroid tissue was not sampled; only peripheral blood was.

Time point: persistent/refractory GD, antithyroid drugs over 5 years with positive TRAb. After RNA was extracted from PBMCs, the TCR library was made from it. Per germline, CDR1 SNHLY and CDR2 FYNNEI. The V end was cut by 1 base, the J end by 1 base, with 11 bases between. This CDR3 is built from 15 residues. This clonotype appeared many times. The target antigen is unknown. Building the TCR beta libraries relied on iRepertoire HTBI primers, and CDR3 regions underwent Arm-PCR. TCRdb fed the multiplex PCR reads into MiXCR, producing one record per CDR3 protein. The data hold more than 650,000 distinct CDR3 sequences, with about 30% observed a single time.

The chain couples TRBV2 to TRBJ2-7; no reliable D call. The origin of this receptor is a female donor with Graves disease. The sample here was peripheral blood mononuclear cells (PBMCs), taken when the disease was refractory, from a patient treated with antithyroid drugs. The CDR3: CASSEGQSRSYEQYF. In DNA form, the CDR3 reads TGTGCCAGCAGTGAAGGGCAGAGTCGGTCCTACGAGCAGTACTTC. The full variable domain, in which reference TRBV2 and TRBJ2-7 provide the parts outside the CDR3, is EPEVTQTPSHQVTQMGQEVILRCVPISNHLYFYWYRQILGQKVEFLVSFYNNEISEKSEIFDDQFSVERPDGSNFTLKIRSTKLEDSAMYFCASSEGQSRSYEQYFGPGTRLTVT.